The T cell receptor beta chain described here comes from a study of T cell repertoires in cytomegalovirus infection. Study-wide points: Based on cumulative public TCR beta family frequency, carriers of CMV plus the relevant HLA were identified.

This CDR3 region has 13 residues. Trimming cost V 4 bases and J 2 bases, with 9 bases left between them. CDR1 and CDR2 (germline): SEHNR, FQNEAQ (reference sequence). This clonotype showed up many times. The target antigen is unknown. TCRdb fed the reads into MiXCR, producing one record per CDR3 protein. Here the sample spans roughly 920,000 distinct CDR3 sequences, more than 25% being singletons. The TCR was taken from a human donor in good health (CMV status not recorded). Some clones in this sample may be carry-over from other donors' samples. The rearrangement uses TRBV7-9 and TRBJ2-7, with D possibly TRBD1 on 6 matching bases. The sequenced sample was cultured CD8+ T cells from PBMCs, obtained from culture after CMV antigen stimulation. CDR3 sequence reads: CASSWDIAYEQYF. The CDR3 DNA is TGTGCCAGCAGCTGGGACATAGCCTACGAGCAGTACTTC.